The next 16 T cell receptor beta chains were all read from a single sample in a study of shared clonotypes between healthy human individuals. The assay was immunoSEQ multiplex PCR, and TCRdb's table has in-frame clones only and misses some. The data contain about 1.4 million clones, roughly 97% of them singletons. The sequenced sample was naive CD4+ T cells sorted from blood. As to subset: CD45RA+ positively selected. These receptors came from a man aged 25-45 years in good health.

The chain has TRBV7-2 and TRBJ1-2; unclear D gene. Looked up from germline, CDR1 is SGHTA and CDR2 is FQGNSA. The V end lost 6 bases, the J end lost 4 bases, and 12 bases lay between the germline ends. CDR3 length: 13 residues. CDR3 nucleotides: TGTGCCAGCAGTGTAGAAACGATCTATGGCTACACCTTC. Translation: CASSVETIYGYTF. Full variable domain (outside the CDR3, taken from reference TRBV7-2 and TRBJ1-2): GAGVSQSPSNKVTEKGKDVELRCDPISGHTALYWYRQSLGQGLEFLIYFQGNSAPDKSGLPSDRFSAERTGGSVSTLTIQRTQQEDSAVYLCASSVETIYGYTFGSGTRLTVV.

This chain connects TRBV10-3 to TRBJ2-5, with D perhaps TRBD1 (5 bases). Germline V lookup: CDR1 ENHRY, CDR2 SYGVKD. V lost 4 bases and J lost 0, with 18 bases in between. This CDR3 spans 17 amino acids. CDR3 residues: CAISAFREPMYQETQYF. DNA of the CDR3: TGTGCCATCAGTGCGTTCAGGGAACCTATGTACCAAGAGACCCAGTACTTC.

The rearrangement links TRBV16 to TRBJ2-2, with unresolved D. Trimming removed 1 base from V and 13 bases from J, with 13 bases in between. Germline CDR1 reads KGHSY; CDR2 reads FQNENV. This CDR3 comprises 13 residues. The CDR3 is CASSQFRQSGLFF. Written as DNA, the CDR3 is TGTGCCAGCAGCCAATTTCGGCAGAGTGGGCTGTTTTTT.

This chain connects TRBV25-1 to TRBJ2-7; 10 bases agree with TRBD1. The V and J ends lost 4 bases and 5 bases, in that order; junction bases with no gene match: 8. The CDR3 covers 15 residues. Germline CDR1 is MGHDK and CDR2 is SYGVNS. The CDR3 region is CASSGAGQGNHEQYF. The CDR3 nucleotides read TGTGCCAGCAGTGGGGCGGGACAGGGGAACCACGAGCAGTACTTC.

The chain is built from TRBV5-4 and TRBJ2-2; tentatively, D is TRBD2 (5 bases). V was pared by 2 bases and J by 0 bases, with 14 bases between. CDR1 SGHNT and CDR2 YYREEE come from the germline V gene (reference sequence). The CDR3 totals 17 residues. The CDR3: CASSLSARTPNTGELFF. In DNA, the CDR3 is TGTGCCAGCAGCTTATCAGCAAGGACTCCGAACACCGGGGAGCTGTTTTTT.

The genes are TRBV9 and TRBJ2-3, with TRBD2 identical over 7 bases. Germline V lookup: CDR1 SGDLS, CDR2 YYNGEE. This CDR3 comprises 16 residues. Unmatched junction bases numbered 13, after V lost 4 bases and J lost 5 bases. The CDR3 is CASSSGLVFLKDTQYF. CDR3 in DNA: TGTGCCAGCAGCTCCGGACTAGTTTTCCTTAAAGATACGCAGTATTTT.

The CDR3 spells CASRSAGGIYETQYF. The CDR3 bases are TGCGCCAGCCGTTCCGCGGGAGGGATTTACGAGACCCAGTACTTC. The chain is built from TRBV5-1 and TRBJ2-5; 9 nucleotides line up with TRBD2. Trimming cost V 7 bases and J 5 bases; bases outside gene matches: 12. The germline gives CDR1 SGHRS, CDR2 YFSETQ. This CDR3 is 15 amino acids long.

The J gene is TRBJ2-5, the V gene TRBV10-2; TRBD1 aligns across 8 bases. Losses at the gene ends were 6 bases for V and 3 bases for J; bases not matched to a gene: 9. The CDR3 sequence is 15 residues long. The germline V gene encodes CDR1 WSHSY and CDR2 SAAADI. The CDR3 here is CASRPDRGWEETQYF. CDR3 nucleotides: TGCGCCAGCAGGCCTGACAGGGGATGGGAAGAGACCCAGTACTTC.

The V gene is TRBV4-3, the J gene TRBJ1-2, with D possibly TRBD1 on 5 matching bases. Trimming took off 0 bases at V and 5 bases at J, with 13 bases between the two ends. From germline, CDR1 is LGHNA and CDR2 YSLEER. The CDR3 covers 15 residues. The CDR3 DNA follows: TGCGCCAGCAGCCAAGATCTACCGACAGCTTATGGCTACACCTTC. Its protein product is CASSQDLPTAYGYTF.

This chain links TRBV19 with TRBJ1-4; D possibly corresponds to TRBD1 (6 bases). V lost 7 bases and J 8 bases, leaving 29 bases between the germline ends. The CDR3 extends over 18 amino acids. The germline V gene has CDR1 LNHDA and CDR2 SQIVND (reference sequence). DNA of the CDR3: TGTGCCAGTAAAGGTCGGTCATTATCGGCAGGGGCGCACGAAAAACTGTTTTTT. This codes for CASKGRSLSAGAHEKLFF.

The chain recombines TRBV4-3 with TRBJ2-7; tentative D call: TRBD2 (6 bases). This CDR3 comprises 16 residues. Germline loops: CDR1 LGHNA, CDR2 YSLEER. The ends were cut back, 0 bases at V and 9 bases at J, with 21 bases in the middle. This CDR3 is CASSQDPSVSLSMQYF. The CDR3 DNA is TGCGCCAGCAGCCAAGATCCTAGCGTGAGCCTCTCGATGCAGTACTTC.

This chain joins TRBV19 and TRBJ2-3, with TRBD1 matching over 8 bases. V dropped 5 bases and J dropped 2; count of bases not matched to a gene: 3. CDR1 LNHDA and CDR2 SQIVND come from the germline V gene (reference sequence). The CDR3 totals 14 residues. This chain's CDR3 is CASSGDRSTDTQYF. The CDR3 bases are TGTGCCAGTAGTGGGGACAGGTCCACAGATACGCAGTATTTT.

J is TRBJ1-1 and V is TRBV6-5, with a possible D match to TRBD1 (6 bases). This CDR3 has 15 residues. Germline V gives CDR1 MNHEY, CDR2 SVGAGI. Trimming stripped 6 bases from V and 0 bases from J, with 14 bases between. The CDR3 region is CASRQKGHLNTEAFF. The CDR3 DNA reads TGTGCCAGCAGGCAAAAGGGACATCTGAACACTGAAGCTTTCTTT.

A word on this clone: At the DNA level, this CDR3 is encoded by other sequences in the same sample as well. This chain connects TRBV5-1 to TRBJ2-5; no firm D call. The CDR3 runs 12 residues. The germline CDR1 and CDR2 sequences are SGHRS and YFSETQ. Trimming cost V 1 base and J 5 bases, with 6 bases left between them. The CDR3 is CASSLFGETQYF. DNA of the CDR3: TGCGCCAGCAGCTTGTTCGGTGAGACCCAGTACTTC.

The rearrangement uses TRBV5-1 and TRBJ2-5; 10 positions agree with TRBD2. Germline V gene sequence: CDR1 SGHRS, CDR2 YFSETQ. This CDR3 is built from 16 residues. The V gene end was trimmed by 1 base and the J gene end by 2 bases; junction bases not matched to a gene: 5. The CDR3 bases are TGCGCCAGCAGCTTGAGGGGACTAGCGTTACAAGAGACCCAGTACTTC. Protein product: CASSLRGLALQETQYF.

The chain has TRBV10-3 and TRBJ2-2; D is perhaps TRBD1 (6 bases). Germline CDR1 ENHRY, CDR2 SYGVKD. The CDR3 is made up of 15 amino acids. V was cut by 4 bases and J by 0 bases, with 9 bases left in between. The CDR3: CAISGGTTNTGELFF. The CDR3 DNA is TGTGCCATCAGTGGGGGGACAACGAACACCGGGGAGCTGTTTTTT.